This passage covers 13 T cell receptor beta chains from one sample sequenced in a study of blood T cell repertoires in COVID-19. The table came from immunoSEQ multiplex PCR; TCRdb's copy has only in-frame clones and leaves some out. Seen here are 150,000 to 200,000 clones, approximately 80% observed once, and the top ten hold about 14%. Sequenced material: peripheral blood. The receptors were sampled from a woman in her sixties or seventies with COVID-19, enrolled during active disease.

This clone was detected a few times. The CDR3 is CATRARLDSPLHF. The CDR3 region has the DNA TGTGCCACCAGGGCCAGACTAGATTCACCCCTCCACTTT. This chain links TRBV28 with TRBJ1-6; D is possibly TRBD1 (5 bases). The CDR3 length is 13 residues. V lost 10 bases and J lost 8, with 15 bases in between. CDR1 MDHEN and CDR2 SYDVKM come from the germline V gene.

The gene calls are TRBV6-5 and TRBJ1-1; D unclear. V lost 0 bases, J lost 5 bases, and 16 bases lay in between. The CDR3 sequence is 16 residues long. Germline assignment: CDR1 MNHEY and CDR2 SVGAGI. Here the CDR3 DNA reads TGTGCCAGCAGTTACTCGAGCAATCGGGTGCGGACTGAAGCTTTCTTT. Translated: CASSYSSNRVRTEAFF.

The rearrangement links TRBV12-3 or TRBV12-4 to TRBJ1-1; D may be TRBD1 (5 bases). V was cut by 9 bases and J by 6 bases, with 11 bases left in between. The CDR3 runs 11 residues. The CDR3 protein is CASSGRAEAFF. The CDR3 region has the DNA TGTGCCAGTTCAGGGAGGGCTGAAGCTTTCTTT.

The rearrangement uses TRBV6-6 and TRBJ2-3, with D unclear. Germline V gene data show CDR1 as MNHNY and CDR2 as SVGAGI (reference sequence). The V gene lost 6 bases and the J gene lost 11 bases, with 15 bases spanning the gap. The CDR3 covers 12 residues. The CDR3 loop reads CASSPGGGVQYF. DNA for the CDR3: TGTGCCAGCAGCCCCGGTGGCGGTGTGCAGTATTTT.

As DNA, the CDR3 is TGCAGCGTGATAAAGGGACTAGCGGGTATCAGCTCCTACAATGAGCAGTTCTTC. This gives the protein CSVIKGLAGISSYNEQFF. The rearrangement uses TRBV29-1 and TRBJ2-1, with 12 nucleotides matching TRBD2. V shed 6 bases and J 0 bases; nucleotides not matched to a gene: 12. The CDR3 spans 18 residues. CDR1 SQVTM and CDR2 ANQGSEA come from the germline V gene.

This chain connects TRBV2 to TRBJ1-4; D possibly corresponds to TRBD1 (5 bases). From germline, CDR1 is SNHLY and CDR2 FYNNEI. V was cut by 4 bases and J by 8 bases, with 8 bases left in between. There are 12 residues in the CDR3. The CDR3 nucleotides read TGTGCCAGCAGTGGACAGAACGAAAAACTGTTTTTT. Translation gives CASSGQNEKLFF.

The chain joins TRBV10-3 to TRBJ2-3; TRBD2 agrees at 14 bases. The CDR3 contains 18 residues. Germline-derived CDR1 and CDR2 are ENHRY and SYGVKD. After removal of 4 bases from V and 4 bases from J, the junction contained 10 bases not matched to a gene. The CDR3 coding sequence is TGTGCCATCAGTGCATCGACTAGCGGGGGGGCCTTGGCAGATACGCAGTATTTT. This gives the protein CAISASTSGGALADTQYF.

The chain combines TRBV6-5 with TRBJ1-1; 7 positions agree with TRBD1. Losses at the gene ends were 6 bases for V and 4 bases for J; bases not matched to a gene: 11. The CDR3 length is 15 residues. Germline loops: CDR1 MNHEY, CDR2 SVGAGI. CDR3 coding DNA: TGTGCCAGCAGACCTACAGGGACAGAGAGCACTGAAGCTTTCTTT. Its translation is CASRPTGTESTEAFF.

The chain employs TRBV29-1 and TRBJ2-3; the match to TRBD2 covers 13 bases. V gave up 0 bases and J gave up 3 bases; unmatched junction bases: 3. The CDR3 contains 16 residues. Germline V gene sequence: CDR1 SQVTM, CDR2 ANQGSEA. CDR3: CSVEDRLAGGTDTQYF. In DNA form, the CDR3 reads TGCAGCGTTGAAGATCGACTAGCGGGAGGTACAGATACGCAGTATTTT.

This chain uses TRBV2 with TRBJ1-2; maybe TRBD1 (6 bases). V lost 2 bases and J lost 8, with 9 bases in between. Germline V lookup: CDR1 SNHLY, CDR2 FYNNEI. The CDR3 runs to 12 residues. CDR3 sequence (DNA): TGTGCCAGCAGTGAACGGGACACCGGCTACACCTTC. Its translation is CASSERDTGYTF.

The chain joins TRBV3-1 (or the pseudogene TRBV3-2) to TRBJ1-2; D is unclear. The CDR3 is made up of 15 amino acids. CDR1 LGHDT and CDR2 YNNKEL come from the germline V gene (reference sequence). Trimming removed 4 bases from V and 3 bases from J, with 15 bases in between. The CDR3 DNA reads as TGTGCCAGCAGCCCCGACCCAAGTCAGGACTATGGCTACACCTTC. Translating gives CASSPDPSQDYGYTF.

In its sample, this clone ranks as medium-sized (0.01 to 0.1%). This rearrangement joins TRBV11-1 to TRBJ2-1; D might be TRBD2 (5 bases). The CDR3 length is 15 residues. V gave up 5 bases and J gave up 1 base, with 12 bases separating them. Germline values: CDR1 SGHAT, CDR2 FQDESV (reference sequence). The CDR3 spells CASSHNLASYNEQFF. The CDR3 bases are TGTGCCAGCAGCCACAATCTAGCATCCTACAATGAGCAGTTCTTC.

V usage is TRBV12-3 or TRBV12-4 and J usage is TRBJ1-2; D is unclear. The CDR3 runs 12 residues. V dropped 3 bases and J dropped 8 bases, with 10 bases sitting between them. CDR3 sequence: CASSLRDAGYTF. The CDR3 region has the DNA TGTGCCAGCAGTTTGAGGGATGCAGGCTACACCTTC.